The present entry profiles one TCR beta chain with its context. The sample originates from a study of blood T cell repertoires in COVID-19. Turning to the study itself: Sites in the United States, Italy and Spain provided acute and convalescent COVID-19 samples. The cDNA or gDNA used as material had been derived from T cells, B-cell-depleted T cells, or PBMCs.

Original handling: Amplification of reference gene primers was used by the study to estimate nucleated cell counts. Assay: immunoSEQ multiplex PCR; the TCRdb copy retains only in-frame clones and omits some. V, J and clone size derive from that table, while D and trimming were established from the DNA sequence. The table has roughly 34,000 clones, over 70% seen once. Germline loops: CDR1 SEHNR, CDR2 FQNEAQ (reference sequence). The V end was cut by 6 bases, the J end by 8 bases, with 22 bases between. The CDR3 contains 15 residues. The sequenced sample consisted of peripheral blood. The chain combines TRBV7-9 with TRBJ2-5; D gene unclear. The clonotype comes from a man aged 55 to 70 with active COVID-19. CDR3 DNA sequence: TGTGCCAGCAGACACGTTTTAGAGGCAAGAGATACCCAGTACTTC. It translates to CASRHVLEARDTQYF.